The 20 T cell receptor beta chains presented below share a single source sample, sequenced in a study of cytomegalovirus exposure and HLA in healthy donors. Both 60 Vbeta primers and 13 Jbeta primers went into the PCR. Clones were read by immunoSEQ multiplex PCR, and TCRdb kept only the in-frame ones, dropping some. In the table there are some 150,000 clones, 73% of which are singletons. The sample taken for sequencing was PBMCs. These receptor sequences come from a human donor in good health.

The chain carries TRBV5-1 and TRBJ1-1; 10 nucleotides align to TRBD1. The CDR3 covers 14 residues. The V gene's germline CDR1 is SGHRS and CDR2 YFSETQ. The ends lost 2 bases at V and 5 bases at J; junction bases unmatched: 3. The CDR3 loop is CASSFPGQGTEAFF. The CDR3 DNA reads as TGCGCCAGCAGCTTCCCGGGACAGGGGACTGAAGCTTTCTTT.

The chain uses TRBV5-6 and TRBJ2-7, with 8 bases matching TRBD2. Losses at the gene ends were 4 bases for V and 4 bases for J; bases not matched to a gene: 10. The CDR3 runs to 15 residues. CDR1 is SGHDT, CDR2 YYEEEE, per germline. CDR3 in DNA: TGTGCCAGCAGCCTTGTCGGCGGGAGGTTTTACGAGCAGTACTTC. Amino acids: CASSLVGGRFYEQYF.

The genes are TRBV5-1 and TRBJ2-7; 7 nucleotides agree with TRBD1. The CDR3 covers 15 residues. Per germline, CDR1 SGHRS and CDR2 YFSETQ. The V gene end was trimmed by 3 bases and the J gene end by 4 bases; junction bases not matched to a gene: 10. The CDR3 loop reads CASSWYDRDRYEQYF. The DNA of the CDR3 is TGCGCCAGCAGCTGGTATGACAGGGATCGGTACGAGCAGTACTTC.

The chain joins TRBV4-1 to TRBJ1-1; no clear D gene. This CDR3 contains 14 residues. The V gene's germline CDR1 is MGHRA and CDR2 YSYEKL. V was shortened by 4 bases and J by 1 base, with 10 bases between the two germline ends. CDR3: CASSRDLGNTEAFF. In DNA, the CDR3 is TGCGCCAGCAGCCGAGACCTAGGGAACACTGAAGCTTTCTTT.

CDR3 in amino acids: CATSRGRGQVDYEQYF. The DNA of the CDR3 is TGTGCCACCAGCAGAGGGAGGGGACAGGTCGACTACGAGCAGTACTTC. The J gene is TRBJ2-7, the V gene TRBV15; 8 nucleotides agree with TRBD1. This CDR3 has 16 amino acids. V gave up 1 base and J gave up 3 bases; unmatched junction bases: 8. The germline gives CDR1 LNHNV, CDR2 YYDKDF (reference sequence).

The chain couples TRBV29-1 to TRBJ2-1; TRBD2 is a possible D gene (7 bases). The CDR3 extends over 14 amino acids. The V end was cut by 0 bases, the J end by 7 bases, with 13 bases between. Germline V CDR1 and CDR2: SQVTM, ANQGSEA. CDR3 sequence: CSVEDYGGPNEQFF. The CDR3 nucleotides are TGCAGCGTTGAAGATTACGGGGGGCCTAATGAGCAGTTCTTC.

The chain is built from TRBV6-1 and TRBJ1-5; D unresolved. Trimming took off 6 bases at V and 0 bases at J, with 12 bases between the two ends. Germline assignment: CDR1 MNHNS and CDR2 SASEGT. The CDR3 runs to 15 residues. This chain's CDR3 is CASRAGGYSNQPQHF. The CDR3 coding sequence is TGTGCCAGCAGGGCGGGAGGATATAGCAATCAGCCCCAGCATTTT.

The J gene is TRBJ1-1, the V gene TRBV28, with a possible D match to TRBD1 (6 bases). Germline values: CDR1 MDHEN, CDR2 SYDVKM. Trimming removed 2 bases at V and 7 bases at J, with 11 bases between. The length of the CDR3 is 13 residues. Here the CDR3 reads CASSLARGIEAFF. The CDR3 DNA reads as TGTGCCAGCAGTTTAGCCAGGGGTATTGAAGCTTTCTTT.

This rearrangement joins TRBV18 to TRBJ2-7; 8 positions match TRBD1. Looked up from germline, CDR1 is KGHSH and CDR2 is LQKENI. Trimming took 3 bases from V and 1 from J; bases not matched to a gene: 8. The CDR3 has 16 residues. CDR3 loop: CASSPRQGARSYEQYF. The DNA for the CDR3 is TGTGCCAGCTCACCGCGGCAGGGGGCCAGGTCCTACGAGCAGTACTTC.

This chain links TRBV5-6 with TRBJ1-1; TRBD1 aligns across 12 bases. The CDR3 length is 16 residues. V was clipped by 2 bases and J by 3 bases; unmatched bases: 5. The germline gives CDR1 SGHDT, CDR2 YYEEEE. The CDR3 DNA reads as TGTGCCAGCAGCTTTGGGACAGGGGGCGTTTACACTGAAGCTTTCTTT. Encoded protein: CASSFGTGGVYTEAFF. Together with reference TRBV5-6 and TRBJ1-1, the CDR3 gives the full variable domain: DAGVTQSPTHLIKTRGQQVTLRCSPKSGHDTVSWYQQALGQGPQFIFQYYEEEERQRGNFPDRFSGHQFPNYSSELNVNALLLGDSALYLCASSFGTGGVYTEAFFGQGTRLTVV.

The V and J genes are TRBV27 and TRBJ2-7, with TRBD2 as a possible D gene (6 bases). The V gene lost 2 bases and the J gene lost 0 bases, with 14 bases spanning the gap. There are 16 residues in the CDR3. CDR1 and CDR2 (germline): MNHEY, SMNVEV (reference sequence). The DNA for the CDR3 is TGTGCCAGCAGTTTAACCGGGGACTGGAGCTCCTACGAGCAGTACTTC. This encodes CASSLTGDWSSYEQYF.

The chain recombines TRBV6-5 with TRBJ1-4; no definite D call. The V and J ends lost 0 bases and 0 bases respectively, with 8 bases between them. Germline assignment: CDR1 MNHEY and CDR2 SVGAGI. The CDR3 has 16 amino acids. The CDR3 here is CASSYSRIATNEKLFF. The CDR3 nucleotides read TGTGCCAGCAGTTACTCGAGGATTGCAACTAATGAAAAACTGTTTTTT.

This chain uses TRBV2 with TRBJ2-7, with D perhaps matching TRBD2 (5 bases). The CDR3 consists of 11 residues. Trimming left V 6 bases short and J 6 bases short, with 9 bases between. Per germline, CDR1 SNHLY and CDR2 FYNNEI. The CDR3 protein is CASSTSSEQYF. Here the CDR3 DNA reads TGTGCCAGCAGCACTAGTTCCGAGCAGTACTTC.

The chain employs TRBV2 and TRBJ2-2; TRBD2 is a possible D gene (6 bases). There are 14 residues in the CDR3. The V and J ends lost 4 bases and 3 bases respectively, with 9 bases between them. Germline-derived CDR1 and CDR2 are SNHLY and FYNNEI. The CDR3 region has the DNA TGTGCCAGCAGTGGGGACTCCTACACCGGGGAGCTGTTTTTT. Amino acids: CASSGDSYTGELFF.

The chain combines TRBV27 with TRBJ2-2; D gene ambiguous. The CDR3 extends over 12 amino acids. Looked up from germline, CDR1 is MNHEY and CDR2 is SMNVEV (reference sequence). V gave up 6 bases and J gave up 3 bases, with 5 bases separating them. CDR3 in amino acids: CASRRYTGELFF. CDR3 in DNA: TGTGCCAGCAGGAGGTACACCGGGGAGCTGTTTTTT.

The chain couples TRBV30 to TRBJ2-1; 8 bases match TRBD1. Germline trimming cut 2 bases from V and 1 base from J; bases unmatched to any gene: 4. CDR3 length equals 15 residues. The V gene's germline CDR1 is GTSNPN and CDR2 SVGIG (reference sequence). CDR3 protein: CAWSPRGQSYNEQFF. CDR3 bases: TGTGCCTGGAGTCCCAGGGGGCAATCCTACAATGAGCAGTTCTTC.

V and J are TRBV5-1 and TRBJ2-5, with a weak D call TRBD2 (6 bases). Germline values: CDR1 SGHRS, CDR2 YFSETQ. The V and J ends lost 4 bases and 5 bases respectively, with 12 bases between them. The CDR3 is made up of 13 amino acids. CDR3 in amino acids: CASSAGGRETQYF. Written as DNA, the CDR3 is TGCGCCAGCAGCGCCGGGGGTAGGGAGACCCAGTACTTC.

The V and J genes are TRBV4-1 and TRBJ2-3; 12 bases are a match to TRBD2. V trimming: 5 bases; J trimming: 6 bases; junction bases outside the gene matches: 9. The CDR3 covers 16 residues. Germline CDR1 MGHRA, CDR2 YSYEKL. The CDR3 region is CASSSRTSGTADTQYF. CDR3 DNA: TGCGCCAGCAGCTCCCGGACTAGCGGGACAGCGGATACGCAGTATTTT.

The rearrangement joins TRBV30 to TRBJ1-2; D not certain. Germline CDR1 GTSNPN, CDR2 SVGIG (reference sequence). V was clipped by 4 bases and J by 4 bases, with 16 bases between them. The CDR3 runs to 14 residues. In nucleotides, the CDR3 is TGTGCCTGGACTCCCGCGGGGTTGGGCTATGGCTACACCTTC. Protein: CAWTPAGLGYGYTF.

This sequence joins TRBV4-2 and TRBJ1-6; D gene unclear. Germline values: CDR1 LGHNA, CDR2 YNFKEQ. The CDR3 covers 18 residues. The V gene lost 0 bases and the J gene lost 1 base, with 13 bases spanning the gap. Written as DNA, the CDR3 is TGTGCCAGCAGCCAAGATGCCAGACTAGGTTCCTATAATTCACCCCTCCACTTT. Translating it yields CASSQDARLGSYNSPLHF.